The T cell receptor (beta chain) under discussion was sequenced for a study of T cell changes during pregnancy in multiple sclerosis (dated by TCRdb to about 2019). General notes on the study: The study looked at changes in the T cell repertoire across pregnancy in women with multiple sclerosis.

Libraries were made using the immunoSEQ multiplex PCR assay. TCRdb limited this immuneACCESS table to in-frame rearrangements with V and J called. A share of clones is missing; checked studies link under half to unresolved V genes, and the rest is unexplained. This sample holds tens of thousands of clones; about 88% were observed only once. The ten largest clonotypes hold 3% to 4% of the sample. Turning to this clone: Its specific antigen is unknown. Per-base quality was not reported, and no clone a single base away is much larger than it.

This receptor was taken from a female donor with multiple sclerosis, enrolled in a pregnancy study. The sequenced sample was peripheral blood, obtained before pregnancy.

At the DNA level, the sequence is TGTGCCAGCAGCCTCACGGGCGGAGGGCCCCAAGAGACCCAGTACTTC. Its translation is CASSLTGGGPQETQYF. This chain joins TRBV7-7 to TRBJ2-5, and the D gene may be TRBD2, 6 bases matching. Looking up the germline V gene (reference sequence) yields CDR1 SSHAT and CDR2 FNYEAQ. From the cysteine up to the phenylalanine, the CDR3 has a length of 16 residues. Solely the CDR3 DNA is kept, with 48 bases framed from the first base. V sheds 5 bases and J sheds 1 base, leaving 17 bases between their ends.